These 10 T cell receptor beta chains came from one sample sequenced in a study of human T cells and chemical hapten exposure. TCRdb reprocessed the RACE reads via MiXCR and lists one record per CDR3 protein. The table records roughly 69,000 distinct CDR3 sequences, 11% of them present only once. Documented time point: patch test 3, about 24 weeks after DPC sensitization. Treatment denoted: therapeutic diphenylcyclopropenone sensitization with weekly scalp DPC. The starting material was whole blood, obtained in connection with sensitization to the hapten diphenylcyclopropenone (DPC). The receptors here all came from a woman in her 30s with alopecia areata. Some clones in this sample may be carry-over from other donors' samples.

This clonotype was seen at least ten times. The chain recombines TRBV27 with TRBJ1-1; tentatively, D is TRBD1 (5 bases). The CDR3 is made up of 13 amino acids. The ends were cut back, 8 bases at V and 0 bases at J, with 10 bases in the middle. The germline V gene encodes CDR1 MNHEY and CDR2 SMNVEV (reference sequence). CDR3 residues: CASRQQVNTEAFF. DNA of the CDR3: TGTGCCAGCCGTCAACAGGTGAACACTGAAGCTTTCTTT.

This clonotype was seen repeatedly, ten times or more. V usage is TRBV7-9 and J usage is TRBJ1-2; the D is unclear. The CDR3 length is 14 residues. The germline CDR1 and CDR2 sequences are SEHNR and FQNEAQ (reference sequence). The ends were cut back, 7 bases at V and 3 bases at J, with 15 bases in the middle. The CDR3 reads CASKRAAADYGYTF. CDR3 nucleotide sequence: TGTGCCAGCAAGAGGGCCGCGGCTGACTATGGCTACACCTTC. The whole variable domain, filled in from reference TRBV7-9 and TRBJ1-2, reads DTGVSQNPRHKITKRGQNVTFRCDPISEHNRLYWYRQTLGQGPEFLTYFQNEAQLEKSRLLSDRFSAERPKGSFSTLEIQRTEQGDSAMYLCASKRAAADYGYTFGSGTRLTVV.

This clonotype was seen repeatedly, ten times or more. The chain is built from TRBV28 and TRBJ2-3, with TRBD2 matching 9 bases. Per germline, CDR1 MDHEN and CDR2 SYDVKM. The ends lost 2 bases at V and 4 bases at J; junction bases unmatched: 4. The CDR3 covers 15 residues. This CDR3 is CASSLMAGGADTQYF. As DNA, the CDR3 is TGTGCCAGCAGTTTAATGGCGGGAGGGGCAGATACGCAGTATTTT.

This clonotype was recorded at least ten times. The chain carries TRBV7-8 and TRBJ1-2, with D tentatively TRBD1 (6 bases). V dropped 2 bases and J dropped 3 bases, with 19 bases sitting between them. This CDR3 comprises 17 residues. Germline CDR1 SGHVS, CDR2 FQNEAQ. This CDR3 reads CASSLSARGPGDYGYTF. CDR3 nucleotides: TGTGCCAGCAGCTTATCCGCCCGGGGGCCAGGGGACTATGGCTACACCTTC.

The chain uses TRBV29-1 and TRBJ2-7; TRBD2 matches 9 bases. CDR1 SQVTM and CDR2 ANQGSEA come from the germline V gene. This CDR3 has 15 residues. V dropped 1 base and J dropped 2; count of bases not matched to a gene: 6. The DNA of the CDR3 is TGCAGCGTTGAAGGGGAGACTAGCGGCCCCTACGAGCAGTACTTC. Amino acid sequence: CSVEGETSGPYEQYF.

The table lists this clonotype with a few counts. CDR3 sequence: CASSRGGVYGYTF. The CDR3 DNA sequence: TGTGCCAGCAGCCGAGGCGGGGTTTATGGCTACACCTTC. V is TRBV6-5 and J is TRBJ1-2; D uncertain. Per the germline V gene, CDR1 is MNHEY and CDR2 is SVGAGI. Deletions cut 6 bases from V and 5 bases from J, with 13 bases between. The CDR3 is 13 residues long.

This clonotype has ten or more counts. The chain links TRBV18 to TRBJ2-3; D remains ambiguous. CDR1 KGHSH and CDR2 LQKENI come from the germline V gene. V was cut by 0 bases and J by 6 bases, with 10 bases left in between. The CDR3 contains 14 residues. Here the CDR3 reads CASSPPTKTDTQYF. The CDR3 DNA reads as TGTGCCAGCTCACCACCGACCAAGACCGATACGCAGTATTTT.

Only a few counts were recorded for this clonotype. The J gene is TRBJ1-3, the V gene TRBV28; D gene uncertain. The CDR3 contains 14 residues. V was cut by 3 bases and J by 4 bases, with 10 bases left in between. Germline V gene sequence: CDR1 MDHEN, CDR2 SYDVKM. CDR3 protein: CASSFSRIGNTIYF. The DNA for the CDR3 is TGTGCCAGCAGTTTCAGCAGGATCGGAAACACCATATATTTT. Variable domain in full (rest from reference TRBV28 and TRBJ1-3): DVKVTQSSRYLVKRTGEKVFLECVQDMDHENMFWYRQDPGLGLRLIYFSYDVKMKEKGDIPEGYSVSREKKERFSLILESASTNQTSMYLCASSFSRIGNTIYFGEGSWLTVV.

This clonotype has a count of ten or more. The CDR3 DNA is TGCAGTGCTCTTTTGGCCCTTAACTATGGCTACACCTTC. Amino acids: CSALLALNYGYTF. This chain joins TRBV20-1 and TRBJ1-2, with unresolved D. In germline, CDR1 is DFQATT, CDR2 SNEGSKA (reference sequence). There are 13 residues in the CDR3. V lost 5 bases to trimming and J lost 1 base, with 11 bases between them.

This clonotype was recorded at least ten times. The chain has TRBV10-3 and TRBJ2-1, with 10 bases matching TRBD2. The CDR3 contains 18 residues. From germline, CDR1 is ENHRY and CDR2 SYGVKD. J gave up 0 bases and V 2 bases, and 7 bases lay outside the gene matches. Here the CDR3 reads CAISEVVAGGRSYNEQFF. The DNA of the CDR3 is TGTGCCATCAGTGAGGTGGTAGCGGGGGGCCGCTCCTACAATGAGCAGTTCTTC.